A single sample is the source of the 17 T cell receptor beta chains below, sequenced in a study of beta chain features in type 1 diabetes. These receptors' antigens are unknown. TCRB transcripts that were expressed got sequenced, as all of the isolated RNA had been reverse transcribed. The repertoire was sequenced with immunoSEQ multiplex PCR; TCRdb's copy has only in-frame clones and lacks some. Here the sample spans more than 25,000 clones, roughly three fifths being singletons. General observations from the study: TCRB CDR3 length was moderately but significantly reduced in all four CD4+ subsets of Type 1 diabetes patients.

Sequences were obtained from Tregs from blood. These receptors originate from a woman aged 18-30 years with type 1 diabetes.

CDR3 bases: TGTGCCAGCAGTTACGACACGGGGTATAATTCACCCCTCCACTTT. Protein product: CASSYDTGYNSPLHF. The chain uses TRBV6-5 and TRBJ1-6; D is uncertain. V shed 2 bases and J shed 4 bases, with 9 bases lying between them. Germline CDR1 MNHEY, CDR2 SVGAGI. The CDR3 is 15 amino acids.

V gene TRBV7-2 combines with J gene TRBJ2-7, with D maybe TRBD1 (6 bases). The CDR3 has 15 amino acids. V lost 2 bases and J lost 6, with 17 bases in between. Germline V gene data show CDR1 as SGHTA and CDR2 as FQGNSA. The CDR3 bases are TGTGCCAGCAGCTTAATCCCCGACCAAGGGGGCGAGCAGTACGTC. This codes for CASSLIPDQGGEQYV.

The sample holds a few counts of this clone. The chain has TRBV30 and TRBJ1-1, with TRBD1 as a possible D gene (6 bases). Germline assignment: CDR1 GTSNPN and CDR2 SVGIG (reference sequence). Deletions cut 4 bases from V and 6 bases from J, with 12 bases between. The CDR3 contains 12 residues. CDR3 sequence (DNA): TGTGCCTGGATGCGGGGGCCGGCTGAAGCTTTCTTT. This encodes CAWMRGPAEAFF.

There are a few counts of this clone. The rearrangement joins TRBV19 to TRBJ1-1, with D perhaps TRBD1 (5 bases). Trimming took off 10 bases at V and 3 bases at J, with 9 bases between the two ends. Germline V gene data show CDR1 as LNHDA and CDR2 as SQIVND (reference sequence). The CDR3 contains 11 residues. CDR3: CAIQGYTEAFF. The CDR3 nucleotides are TGTGCCATCCAGGGTTACACTGAAGCTTTCTTT.

The rearrangement uses TRBV28 and TRBJ1-2; D gene uncertain. V was trimmed by 1 base and J by 3 bases, leaving 9 bases between them. The germline V gene encodes CDR1 MDHEN and CDR2 SYDVKM. This CDR3 is 14 amino acids long. The CDR3 DNA sequence: TGTGCCAGCAGTTTATCTTCGGGTTACTATGGCTACACCTTC. Translated: CASSLSSGYYGYTF.

This clone was seen a few times. The CDR3 here is CASSPQTRGNTEAFF. In nucleotides, the CDR3 is TGTGCCAGCTCACCCCAAACCCGGGGGAACACTGAAGCTTTCTTT. V gene TRBV18 combines with J gene TRBJ1-1; the D is unclear. Germline assignment: CDR1 KGHSH and CDR2 LQKENI. V was pared by 3 bases and J by 1 base, with 12 bases between. The CDR3 totals 15 residues.

To note about this clone: At one of its ends the junction is not consistent with the germline gene, which may arise from a read error. The chain carries TRBV28 and TRBJ2-7; a possible D gene is TRBD1 (6 bases). The CDR3 sequence is 13 residues long. CDR1 and CDR2 from the germline V gene are MDHEN and SYDVKM. CDR3 sequence reads: CASSSMGAYERYF. The CDR3 nucleotides read TGTGCCAGCAGTTCGATGGGGGCTTACGAGCGGTACTTC.

V and J are TRBV27 and TRBJ1-6; TRBD1 aligns across 8 bases. The germline V gene encodes CDR1 MNHEY and CDR2 SMNVEV (reference sequence). The CDR3 contains 14 residues. V lost 6 bases and J lost 7; bases outside the gene matches: 5. CDR3 DNA: TGTGCCAGCAGAGGACAGGGTTGGAATTCACCCCTCCACTTT. Amino acids: CASRGQGWNSPLHF.

The V gene is TRBV29-1, the J gene TRBJ2-5; D gene ambiguous. Germline-derived CDR1 and CDR2 are SQVTM and ANQGSEA. Trimming stripped 2 bases from V and 2 bases from J, with 9 bases between. This CDR3 spans 13 amino acids. The CDR3 protein is CSVEMSAQETQYF. The CDR3 bases are TGCAGCGTTGAAATGTCAGCGCAAGAGACCCAGTACTTC.

The genes are TRBV5-4 and TRBJ2-1, with 10 bases that match TRBD2. Germline CDR1 SGHNT, CDR2 YYREEE (reference sequence). This CDR3 contains 15 residues. The V segment lost 4 bases and the J segment 3 bases; nucleotides outside the gene matches: 4. The chain's CDR3 is CASSLSGRLYNEQFF. CDR3 DNA sequence: TGTGCCAGCAGCCTTAGCGGGAGGCTCTACAATGAGCAGTTCTTC.

This clone is categorized as medium-sized. The V call is TRBV7-9, the J call TRBJ1-1; perhaps TRBD1 as D (5 bases). V was cut by 1 base and J by 7 bases, with 16 bases left in between. Per the germline V gene, CDR1 is SEHNR and CDR2 is FQNEAQ (reference sequence). This CDR3 region has 15 residues. DNA for the CDR3: TGTGCCAGCAGCTTAGGGGGACTGGAGAACGGTGAAGCTTTCTTT. Its protein is CASSLGGLENGEAFF. Combining the CDR3 with reference TRBV7-9 and TRBJ1-1 gives the whole variable domain DTGVSQNPRHKITKRGQNVTFRCDPISEHNRLYWYRQTLGQGPEFLTYFQNEAQLEKSRLLSDRFSAERPKGSFSTLEIQRTEQGDSAMYLCASSLGGLENGEAFFGQGTRLTVV.

Only a few counts were recorded for this clone. V and J are TRBV28 and TRBJ1-1; D is undetermined. Germline values: CDR1 MDHEN, CDR2 SYDVKM. V shed 10 bases and J shed 0 bases, with 12 bases lying between them. The CDR3 runs 13 residues. The CDR3 region is CATVYIMNTEAFF. The CDR3, as DNA: TGTGCCACAGTTTACATAATGAACACTGAAGCTTTCTTT.

This clone was observed a handful of times. The chain joins TRBV30 to TRBJ1-3; 7 bases match TRBD1. The germline V gene has CDR1 GTSNPN and CDR2 SVGIG (reference sequence). The J segment lost 2 bases and the V segment lost 6 bases, leaving 4 bases of the junction unmatched. This CDR3 comprises 13 residues. In DNA form, the CDR3 reads TGTGCCTGCACCACAGGGGCTGGAAACACCATATATTTT. Translation: CACTTGAGNTIYF. Full variable domain (remainder filled in from reference TRBV30 and TRBJ1-3): SQTIHQWPATLVQPVGSPLSLECTVEGTSNPNLYWYRQAAGRGLQLLFYSVGIGQISSEVPQNLSASRPQDRQFILSSKKLLLSDSGFYLCACTTGAGNTIYFGEGSWLTVV.

This clone was seen a few times. CDR3 loop: CAWSGGTGSSSTEAFF. CDR3 coding DNA: TGTGCCTGGAGTGGTGGGACAGGGAGTAGTAGCACTGAAGCTTTCTTT. The genes are TRBV30 and TRBJ1-1, with 9 nucleotides matching TRBD1. V gave up 1 base and J gave up 4 bases; unmatched junction bases: 10. Germline V CDR1 and CDR2: GTSNPN, SVGIG (reference sequence). The CDR3 length is 16 residues.

The rearrangement links TRBV30 to TRBJ2-2; 8 positions agree with TRBD2. CDR3 length equals 15 residues. Germline V gene sequence: CDR1 GTSNPN, CDR2 SVGIG (reference sequence). Unmatched junction bases numbered 8, after V lost 3 bases and J lost 5 bases. Here the CDR3 reads CAWRRAGGNTGELFF. CDR3 coding DNA: TGTGCCTGGAGAAGGGCGGGAGGCAATACCGGGGAGCTGTTTTTT.

This clone showed up just a few times. The chain couples TRBV9 to TRBJ2-2; 10 nucleotides match TRBD2. Germline CDR1 reads SGDLS; CDR2 reads YYNGEE. The length of the CDR3 is 16 residues. The V segment lost 2 bases and the J segment 2 bases; nucleotides outside the gene matches: 3. This CDR3 is CASSVTSGSNTGELFF. The CDR3, as DNA: TGTGCCAGCAGCGTGACTAGCGGGTCTAACACCGGGGAGCTGTTTTTT.

V gene TRBV7-9 combines with J gene TRBJ2-5; TRBD2 aligns across 13 bases. The V segment lost 5 bases and the J segment 5 bases; nucleotides outside the gene matches: 11. The germline CDR1 and CDR2 sequences are SEHNR and FQNEAQ (reference sequence). This CDR3 comprises 17 residues. This chain's CDR3 is CASSGLAGVKGRETQYF. The CDR3, as DNA: TGTGCCAGCAGCGGACTAGCGGGAGTTAAGGGACGGGAGACCCAGTACTTC.